The 21 T cell receptor beta chains in this list originate from one sample, sequenced in a study of OX40 agonist ivuxolimab in advanced cancers. The protocol used for the library was the immunoSEQ multiplex PCR assay. Drawn from immuneACCESS, this table holds only the in-frame rearrangements with V and J called that TCRdb kept. Clones are partly lost; checked studies trace under half to an unresolved V gene and leave the rest unexplained. Within this sample are tens of thousands of clones, with about nine tenths of them counted one time only. About 30% of the sample goes to the ten largest clones. Sequences were derived from CD4+ or CD8+ T cells sorted from blood, sampled in a trial of the OX40 agonist ivuxolimab. Source of these receptors: an adult with an advanced solid tumor such as melanoma, head and neck, liver or kidney cancer.

The chain is built from TRBV5-1 and TRBJ1-5, with D tentatively TRBD1 (5 bases). The germline CDR1 and CDR2 sequences are SGHRS and YFSETQ. The CDR3 has 14 amino acids. The V end was cut by 2 bases, the J end by 2 bases, with 8 bases between. The CDR3 DNA is TGCGCCAGCAGCTTTGGGGACCGCAATCAGCCCCAGCATTTT. Translated, it gives CASSFGDRNQPQHF.

This clone was seen a single time. This chain uses TRBV7-2 with TRBJ2-7; maybe TRBD2 (5 bases). The germline V gene encodes CDR1 SGHTA and CDR2 FQGNSA. V was pared by 5 bases and J by 4 bases, with 15 bases between. This CDR3 region has 14 residues. The CDR3 region is CASSPLGVGYEQYF. CDR3 coding DNA: TGTGCCAGCAGCCCCTTGGGAGTGGGTTACGAGCAGTACTTC.

J is TRBJ2-2 and V is TRBV6-5; D is unresolved. Deletions cut 6 bases from V and 2 bases from J, with 1 base between. The length of the CDR3 is 11 residues. Per the germline V gene, CDR1 is MNHEY and CDR2 is SVGAGI. The CDR3 bases are TGTGCCAGCAGAAACACCGGGGAGCTGTTTTTT. The encoded protein is CASRNTGELFF.

The chain has TRBV19 and TRBJ2-3, with 12 bases fitting TRBD2. This CDR3 contains 15 residues. V shed 5 bases, J shed 2 bases, and the junction held 2 bases outside the gene matches. CDR1 and CDR2 (germline): LNHDA, SQIVND (reference sequence). Here the CDR3 reads CASSSSGRATDTQYF. In DNA form, the CDR3 reads TGTGCCAGTAGTTCTAGCGGGAGGGCCACAGATACGCAGTATTTT. Using reference TRBV19 and TRBJ2-3 for the parts outside the CDR3, the full variable domain is DGGITQSPKYLFRKEGQNVTLSCEQNLNHDAMYWYRQDPGQGLRLIYYSQIVNDFQKGDIAEGYSVSREKKESFPLTVTSAQKNPTAFYLCASSSSGRATDTQYFGPGTRLTVL.

The V gene is TRBV25-1, the J gene TRBJ2-2; D is perhaps TRBD1 (6 bases). This CDR3 has 17 residues. V was pared by 0 bases and J by 1 base, with 12 bases between. Per germline, CDR1 MGHDK and CDR2 SYGVNS. CDR3: CASSEYGLDRNTGELFF. The CDR3 DNA is TGTGCCAGCAGTGAATACGGCCTGGACAGGAACACCGGGGAGCTGTTTTTT.

This chain joins TRBV28 and TRBJ1-1; D possibly corresponds to TRBD1 (6 bases). Germline CDR1 reads MDHEN; CDR2 reads SYDVKM. The length of the CDR3 is 15 residues. The V end lost 4 bases, the J end lost 6 bases, and 18 bases lay between the germline ends. The CDR3 spells CASSSHTGLGAEAFF. The CDR3 nucleotides are TGTGCCAGCAGTTCACACACAGGGTTGGGCGCTGAAGCTTTCTTT.

This chain uses TRBV2 with TRBJ1-1, with no clear D. The CDR3 length is 15 residues. Germline CDR1 reads SNHLY; CDR2 reads FYNNEI. The germline V and J ends were trimmed by 1 base and 5 bases, with 14 bases remaining between them. DNA for the CDR3: TGTGCCAGCAGTGAAGGCGTGAAGGGCGGTACTGAAGCTTTCTTT. Its protein product is CASSEGVKGGTEAFF. Full variable domain (missing parts from reference TRBV2 and TRBJ1-1): EPEVTQTPSHQVTQMGQEVILRCVPISNHLYFYWYRQILGQKVEFLVSFYNNEISEKSEIFDDQFSVERPDGSNFTLKIRSTKLEDSAMYFCASSEGVKGGTEAFFGQGTRLTVV.

The V gene is TRBV7-9, the J gene TRBJ2-1; no firm D call. The germline V and J ends were trimmed by 0 bases and 6 bases, with 15 bases remaining between them. There are 16 residues in the CDR3. CDR1 is SEHNR, CDR2 FQNEAQ, per germline (reference sequence). In DNA, the CDR3 is TGTGCCAGCAGCTTAGCGTTCGAAACAGCGAGCAATGAGCAGTTCTTC. Translated, it gives CASSLAFETASNEQFF.

V is TRBV7-9 and J is TRBJ2-7; TRBD2 matches at 8 bases. The germline CDR1 and CDR2 sequences are SEHNR and FQNEAQ (reference sequence). The CDR3 has 16 amino acids. Losses at the gene ends were 5 bases for V and 4 bases for J; bases not matched to a gene: 13. DNA for the CDR3: TGTGCCAGCAGCGCAGTACTAGCGGAGGACCTTTACGAGCAGTACTTC. The encoded protein is CASSAVLAEDLYEQYF.

This chain connects TRBV30 to TRBJ1-5, with no clear D. CDR3 length: 14 amino acids. Trimming took off 5 bases at V and 0 bases at J, with 11 bases between the two ends. Germline V CDR1 and CDR2: GTSNPN, SVGIG (reference sequence). This CDR3 reads CAWALGDSNQPQHF. The CDR3, as DNA: TGTGCCTGGGCATTAGGAGATAGCAATCAGCCCCAGCATTTT.

The chain has TRBV27 and TRBJ2-1; TRBD1 is a possible D gene (6 bases). There are 16 residues in the CDR3. V gave up 3 bases and J gave up 9 bases, with 21 bases separating them. CDR1 and CDR2 (germline): MNHEY, SMNVEV (reference sequence). CDR3 DNA: TGTGCCAGCAGTTTTATTCTGGGGGCGCGTGCTCTTGAGCAGTTCTTC. Its protein is CASSFILGARALEQFF.

This chain joins TRBV5-8 and TRBJ1-1; possible D gene TRBD1, 5 bases. The germline gives CDR1 SGHTS, CDR2 YDEGEE. The CDR3 spans 18 residues. Trimming took off 2 bases at V and 0 bases at J, with 20 bases between the two ends. The chain's CDR3 is CASSFRGTAAGMNTEAFF. The DNA of the CDR3 is TGTGCCAGCAGCTTTAGAGGGACGGCCGCGGGGATGAACACTGAAGCTTTCTTT.

This chain uses TRBV28 with TRBJ2-5; D possibly uses TRBD1 or TRBD2 (5 bases each). V was pared by 3 bases and J by 7 bases, with 6 bases between. The CDR3 contains 11 residues. Germline V gives CDR1 MDHEN, CDR2 SYDVKM. The CDR3 coding sequence is TGTGCCAGCAGTTTTGGGGGGACCCAGTACTTC. It translates to CASSFGGTQYF.

The chain is built from TRBV7-9 and TRBJ2-1; no clear D gene. The ends were cut back, 1 base at V and 6 bases at J, with 7 bases in the middle. The CDR3 runs to 13 residues. Germline assignment: CDR1 SEHNR and CDR2 FQNEAQ (reference sequence). The CDR3 reads CASSLVGANEQFF. In nucleotides, the CDR3 is TGTGCCAGCAGCTTAGTGGGTGCCAATGAGCAGTTCTTC.

The rearrangement joins TRBV7-6 to TRBJ2-5; D remains ambiguous. Between the trimmed V and J ends, which lost 4 bases and 2 bases, there was a span of 8 bases. The CDR3 spans 13 residues. Germline-derived CDR1 and CDR2 are SGHVS and FNYEAQ. CDR3 in DNA: TGTGCCAGCAGCTCGATACCTCAAGAGACCCAGTACTTC. Translated, it gives CASSSIPQETQYF.

The chain links TRBV2 to TRBJ2-6; 9 bases fit TRBD1. J gave up 2 bases and V 6 bases, and 5 bases lay outside the gene matches. Germline assignment: CDR1 SNHLY and CDR2 FYNNEI. This CDR3 region has 16 residues. CDR3 region: CASRETGGAGANVLTF. CDR3 in DNA: TGTGCCAGCAGGGAGACAGGGGGGGCTGGGGCCAACGTCCTGACTTTC.

The sample holds one count of this clone. This chain connects TRBV2 to TRBJ1-1; possibly TRBD1 for D (6 bases). The CDR3 is 14 residues long. Germline V gene lookup returns CDR1 SNHLY and CDR2 FYNNEI. V gave up 6 bases and J gave up 0 bases, with 11 bases separating them. DNA of the CDR3: TGTGCCAGCAGCTCGGACAGAATGAACACTGAAGCTTTCTTT. This translates into CASSSDRMNTEAFF.

This clone showed up just once. This chain links TRBV30 with TRBJ1-3, with D hard to call. CDR3 length: 13 amino acids. The germline CDR1 and CDR2 sequences are GTSNPN and SVGIG (reference sequence). V dropped 6 bases and J dropped 1 base, with 10 bases sitting between them. The CDR3 region is CACRGLSGNTIYF. CDR3 nucleotide sequence: TGTGCCTGCCGAGGGCTTTCTGGAAACACCATATATTTT. Looking up the rest from reference TRBV30 and TRBJ1-3 gives the full variable domain: SQTIHQWPATLVQPVGSPLSLECTVEGTSNPNLYWYRQAAGRGLQLLFYSVGIGQISSEVPQNLSASRPQDRQFILSSKKLLLSDSGFYLCACRGLSGNTIYFGEGSWLTVV.

This clone was recorded a few times. The chain couples TRBV5-6 to TRBJ2-7, with 10 positions matching TRBD1. The ends lost 4 bases at V and 3 bases at J; junction bases unmatched: 7. The germline V gene encodes CDR1 SGHDT and CDR2 YYEEEE. This CDR3 region has 15 residues. As DNA, the CDR3 is TGTGCCAGCAGCGATACCGGGACAGGGGTCTACGAGCAGTACTTC. Amino acids: CASSDTGTGVYEQYF.

This chain uses TRBV27 with TRBJ2-1; D is unclear. CDR3 length: 15 amino acids. Trimming pared 6 bases from V and 4 bases from J, leaving 16 bases between. Germline CDR1 MNHEY, CDR2 SMNVEV (reference sequence). In nucleotides, the CDR3 is TGTGCCAGCAGGCCCGGGCGCAGCCCTTACAATGAGCAGTTCTTC. Translated: CASRPGRSPYNEQFF.

The V call is TRBV4-2, the J call TRBJ2-7, with 12 bases matching TRBD2. Germline lookup yields CDR1 LGHNA and CDR2 YNFKEQ. The length of the CDR3 is 17 residues. The ends lost 4 bases at V and 0 bases at J; junction bases unmatched: 7. CDR3 sequence: CASSPLAGGPDSYEQYF. CDR3 DNA: TGTGCCAGCAGCCCGCTAGCGGGAGGGCCAGACTCCTACGAGCAGTACTTC.